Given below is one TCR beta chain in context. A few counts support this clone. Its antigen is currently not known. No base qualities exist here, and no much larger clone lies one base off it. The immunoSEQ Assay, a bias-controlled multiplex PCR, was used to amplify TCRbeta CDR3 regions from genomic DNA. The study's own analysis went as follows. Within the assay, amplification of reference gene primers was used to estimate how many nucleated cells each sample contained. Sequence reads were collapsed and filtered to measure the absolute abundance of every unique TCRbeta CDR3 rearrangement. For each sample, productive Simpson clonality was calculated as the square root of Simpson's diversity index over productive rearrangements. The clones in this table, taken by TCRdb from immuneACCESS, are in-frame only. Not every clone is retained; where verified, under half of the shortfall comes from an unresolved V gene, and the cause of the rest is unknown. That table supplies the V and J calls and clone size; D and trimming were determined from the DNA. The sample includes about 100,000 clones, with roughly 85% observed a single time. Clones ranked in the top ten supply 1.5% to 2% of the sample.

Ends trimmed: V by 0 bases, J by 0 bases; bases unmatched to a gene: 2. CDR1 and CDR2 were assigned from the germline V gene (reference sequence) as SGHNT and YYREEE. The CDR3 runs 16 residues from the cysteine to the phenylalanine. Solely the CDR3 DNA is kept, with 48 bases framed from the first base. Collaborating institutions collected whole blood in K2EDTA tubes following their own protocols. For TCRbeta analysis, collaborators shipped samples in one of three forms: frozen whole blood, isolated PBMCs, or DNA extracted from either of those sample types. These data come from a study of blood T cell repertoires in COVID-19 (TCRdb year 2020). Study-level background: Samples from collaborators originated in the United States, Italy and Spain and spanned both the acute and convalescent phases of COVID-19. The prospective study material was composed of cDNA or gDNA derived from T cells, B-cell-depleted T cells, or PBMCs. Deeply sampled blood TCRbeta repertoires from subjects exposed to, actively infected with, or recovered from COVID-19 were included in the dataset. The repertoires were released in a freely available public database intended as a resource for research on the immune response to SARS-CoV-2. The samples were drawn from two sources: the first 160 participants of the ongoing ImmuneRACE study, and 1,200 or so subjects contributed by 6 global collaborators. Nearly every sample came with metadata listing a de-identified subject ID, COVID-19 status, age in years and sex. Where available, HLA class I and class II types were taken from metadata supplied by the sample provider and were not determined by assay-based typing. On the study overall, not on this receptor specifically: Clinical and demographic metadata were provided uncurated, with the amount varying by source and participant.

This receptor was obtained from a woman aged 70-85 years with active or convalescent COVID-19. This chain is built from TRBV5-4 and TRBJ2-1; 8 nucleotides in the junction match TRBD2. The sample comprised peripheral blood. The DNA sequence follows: TGTGCCAGCAGCTTGGAGGCGGGAGGCTCCTACAATGAGCAGTTCTTC. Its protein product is CASSLEAGGSYNEQFF.